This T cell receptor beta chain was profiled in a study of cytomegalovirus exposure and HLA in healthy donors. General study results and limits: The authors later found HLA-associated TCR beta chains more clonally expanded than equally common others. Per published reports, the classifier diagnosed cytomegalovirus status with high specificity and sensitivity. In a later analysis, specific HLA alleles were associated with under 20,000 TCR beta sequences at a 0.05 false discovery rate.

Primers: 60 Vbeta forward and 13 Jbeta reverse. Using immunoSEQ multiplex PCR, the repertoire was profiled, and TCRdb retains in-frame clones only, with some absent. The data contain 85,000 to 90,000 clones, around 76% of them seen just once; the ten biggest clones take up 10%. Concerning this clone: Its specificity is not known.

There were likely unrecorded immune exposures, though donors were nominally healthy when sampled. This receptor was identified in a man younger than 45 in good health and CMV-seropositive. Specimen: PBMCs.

In nucleotides, the CDR3 is TGTGCCAGTTCCCTTTCGGGGGACACCGGGGAGCTGTTTTTT. It encodes CASSLSGDTGELFF. V is TRBV5-4 and J is TRBJ2-2, with D possibly matching TRBD2 (6 bases). Deletions cut 8 bases from V and 3 bases from J, with 14 bases between. Germline V CDR1 and CDR2: SGHNT, YYREEE (reference sequence). There are 14 residues in the CDR3.